This T cell receptor beta chain was identified during a study of identical twins. This clonotype was recorded many times. Its cognate antigen is unknown. Germline CDR1 reads DFQATT; CDR2 reads SNEGSKA (reference sequence). Losses at the gene ends were 6 bases for V and 0 bases for J; bases not matched to a gene: 4. This CDR3 is 13 amino acids long. Study-wide results and limits: Where beta out-of-frame sequences were concerned, excess twin sharing was weaker.

TCRdb ran MiXCR on the 5' RACE reads and lists one entry per CDR3 protein. The sample has about 150,000 distinct CDR3 sequences, under 4.5% seen once. This chain links TRBV20-1 with TRBJ1-2; 7 bases agree with TRBD1. The sample was memory T cells sorted from blood. This TCR derives from a young man in good health. This CDR3 is CSAKGQTNYGYTF. In DNA, the CDR3 is TGCAGTGCCAAGGGACAGACTAACTATGGCTACACCTTC.